The clone carrying this TCR beta chain was detected a few times. As yet, its antigen is unknown. The ends were cut back, 7 bases at V and 4 bases at J, with 14 bases in the middle. Germline lookup yields CDR1 MNHNY and CDR2 SVGAGI (reference sequence). The CDR3 is made up of 14 amino acids. Template switching added a universal primer site, and cDNA bore unique molecular identifiers. TCRdb reanalysed the 5' RACE reads using MiXCR and keeps one entry per CDR3 protein. The table has 1.5 million or so distinct CDR3 sequences, around 33% seen once; the top ten hold more than 0.25%. Donors were all healthy Caucasians. This specimen comes from a study of identical twins. The study's findings and limits: Beta out-of-frame twin sharing showed a weaker excess. There were fewer insertions in abundant cord blood beta clonotypes, but memory repertoires showed no such pattern.

Material for sequencing was cord blood. This sequence joins TRBV6-6 and TRBJ1-5; D is ambiguous. This TCR derives from a newborn girl in good health. The DNA for the CDR3 is TGTGCCAGCATGTGGGTTACGGGGAATCAGCCCCAGCATTTT. Protein product: CASMWVTGNQPQHF.